This T cell receptor (beta chain) was found in a study of beta chain features in type 1 diabetes. General observations from the study: Patients with Type 1 diabetes showed moderately but significantly shorter TCRB CDR3s in all four CD4+ subsets. Whether TCRB rearrangement is influenced by HLA type was left unresolved in this analysis. There were fewer insertions and more deletions at the VDJ junctions of type 1 diabetes patients.

Staining for CD45RO/CCR7/CD25/CD127/CD95/CD27 allowed sorting of CD4+ naive, central memory, regulatory and stem cell-like memory cells. Without exception, sorted populations had purity beyond 98%. A remark on this clone: Its antigen remains unknown.

cDNA synthesis used the whole RNA isolate, giving expressed TCRB sequences. Using immunoSEQ multiplex PCR, the repertoire was profiled, and TCRdb retains in-frame clones only, with some absent. This sample has hundreds of thousands of clones, with around 15% found just once. This TCR was recovered from a man younger than 35 with type 1 diabetes. Sequencing was performed on naive CD4+ T cells from blood.

CDR3 DNA sequence: TGTGCCAGCAGTGTCGCGGGACAACGTGAAGCTTTCTTT. Protein product: CASSVAGQREAFF. The genes are TRBV2 and TRBJ1-1, with D perhaps TRBD1 (6 bases). Germline V gene data show CDR1 as SNHLY and CDR2 as FYNNEI. V lost 4 bases and J 7 bases, leaving 13 bases between the germline ends. This CDR3 is built from 13 residues.